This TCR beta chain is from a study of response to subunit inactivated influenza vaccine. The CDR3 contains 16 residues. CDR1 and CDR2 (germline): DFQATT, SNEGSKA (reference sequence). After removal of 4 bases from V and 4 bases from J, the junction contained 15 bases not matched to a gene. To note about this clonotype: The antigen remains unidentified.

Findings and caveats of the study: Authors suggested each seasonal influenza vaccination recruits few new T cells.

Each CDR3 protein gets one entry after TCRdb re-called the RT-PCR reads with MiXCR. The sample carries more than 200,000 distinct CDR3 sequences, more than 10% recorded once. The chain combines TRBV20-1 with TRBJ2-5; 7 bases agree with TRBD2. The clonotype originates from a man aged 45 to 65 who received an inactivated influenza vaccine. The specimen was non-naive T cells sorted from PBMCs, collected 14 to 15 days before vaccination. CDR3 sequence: CSAKAQGRTRGETQYF. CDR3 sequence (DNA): TGCAGTGCTAAGGCGCAGGGAAGGACTAGAGGAGAGACCCAGTACTTC.